These T cell receptor beta chains were read from a single sample in a study of T cells in Graves' hyperthyroidism and ophthalmopathy. TCRdb reanalysed the multiplex PCR reads using MiXCR and keeps one entry per CDR3 protein. The repertoire holds a few hundred thousand distinct CDR3 sequences, with about 15% as singletons. Material for sequencing was blood. The receptors come from a woman aged 18-29 years with Graves' hyperthyroidism. Both conserved end residues are part of each CDR3. Fields, in order: D gene, J gene, V gene, clone size, CDR3 protein, CDR3 DNA. A D gene is named only where the DNA matches it firmly. Not all rows give a size; the values are once, few, many and, for expanded clones, a class.

NA	TRBJ2-7	TRBV28	many	CASSFSSRRGLPYEQYF	TGTGCCAGCAGTTTCTCCTCCCGGCGGGGGCTGCCCTACGAGCAGTACTTC
TRBD1	TRBJ1-2	TRBV27	NA	CASSFRDRPTYGCTF	TGTGCCAGCAGTTTCCGGGACAGGCCAACCTATGGCTGCACCTTC
NA	TRBJ1-3	TRBV11-2	many	CASSLSHTIYF	TGTGCCAGCAGCTTATCCCACACCATATATTTT
NA	TRBJ2-1	TRBV10-3	many	CAISVGHEQFF	TGTGCCATCAGTGTAGGTCATGAGCAGTTCTTC
NA	TRBJ2-2	TRBV10-1	many	CASSEGVADTGELFF	TGCGCCAGCAGTGAGGGGGTTGCGGACACCGGGGAGCTGTTTTTT
NA	TRBJ2-3	TRBV29-1	NA	CSAAAMETQYF	TGCAGCGCCGCGGCAATGGAGACGCAGTATTTT
NA	TRBJ2-7	TRBV20-1	many	CSARDRSPYEQYF	TGCAGTGCTAGAGACAGGTCTCCCTACGAGCAGTACTTC
TRBD1	TRBJ1-6	TRBV19	many	CASSGRTGSAGNSPLHF	TGTGCCAGTAGCGGTCGGACAGGCTCCGCCGGGAATTCACCCCTCCACTTT
TRBD1	TRBJ2-1	TRBV29-1	NA	CSVLTGNYNEQFF	TGCAGCGTCCTGACAGGGAACTACAATGAGCAGTTCTTC
NA	TRBJ1-2	TRBV29-1	few	CSVVQDYRLGGYTF	TGCAGCGTTGTTCAGGATTACAGGCTTGGTGGCTACACCTTC
NA	TRBJ2-1	TRBV20-1	many	CSARDGRSRTDGEQFF	TGCAGTGCTAGAGATGGGCGCAGCAGGACAGATGGTGAGCAGTTCTTC
NA	TRBJ2-1	TRBV12-3/TRBV12-4	many	CASSSSHRLAGYNEQFF	NA
NA	TRBJ2-7	TRBV10-3	many	CAISEKGGLSYEQYF	TGTGCCATCAGTGAGAAAGGGGGGCTCTCCTACGAGCAGTACTTC
NA	TRBJ2-7	TRBV7-2	few	CASSDTGRLGEQYF	TGTGCCAGCAGCGACACGGGGAGGCTAGGCGAGCAGTACTTC
NA	TRBJ1-2	TRBV20-1	NA	CSARDLYVNYGYTF	TGCAGTGCTAGAGATCTTTACGTTAACTATGGCTACACCTTC
NA	TRBJ1-2	TRBV28	many	CASSLVQGTYGYTF	TGTGCCAGCAGTTTAGTACAGGGCACCTATGGCTACACCTTC
TRBD1	TRBJ2-3	TRBV7-9	many	CASSADRGTDTQYF	TGTGCCAGCAGCGCGGACAGGGGCACAGATACGCAGTATTTT
TRBD2	TRBJ2-5	TRBV15	NA	CATAAGGPETQYF	TGTGCCACCGCGGCGGGGGGGCCAGAGACCCAGTACTTC
TRBD2	TRBJ2-5	TRBV12-3/TRBV12-4	many	CASSFGLAGVGREDQETQYF	TGTGCCAGCAGTTTTGGACTAGCGGGAGTGGGTCGCGAGGACCAAGAGACCCAGTACTTC
TRBD2	TRBJ2-1	TRBV5-1	many	CASSQLAEIYNEQFF	TGCGCCAGCAGCCAGCTAGCGGAGATCTACAATGAGCAGTTCTTC
NA	TRBJ2-1	TRBV7-2	many	CASSSQGSKGNEQFF	TGTGCCAGCAGCTCGCAGGGTTCTAAGGGCAATGAGCAGTTCTTC
TRBD2	TRBJ2-7	TRBV5-1	many	CASSLGTSGRALSYEQYF	TGCGCCAGCAGCTTGGGGACTAGCGGGAGGGCTCTCTCCTACGAGCAGTACTTC
NA	TRBJ2-7	TRBV15	many	CATSRDRGSMYEQYF	TGTGCCACCAGCAGAGACAGGGGTTCGATGTACGAGCAGTACTTC
NA	TRBJ2-3	TRBV30	NA	CAWRPGDTQYF	TGTGCCTGGAGACCCGGGGATACGCAGTATTTT
NA	TRBJ2-3	TRBV13	NA	CASSEEAFLDTQYF	TGTGCCAGCAGTGAAGAAGCGTTTTTAGATACGCAGTATTTT
NA	TRBJ1-1	TRBV7-3	NA	CASSSRPTENTEAFF	TGTGCCAGCAGCTCACGACCGACAGAGAACACTGAAGCTTTCTTT
TRBD1	TRBJ2-3	TRBV20-1	many	CSAVPDRGIADTQYF	TGCAGTGCGGTCCCAGACAGGGGCATTGCAGATACGCAGTATTTT
NA	TRBJ1-5	TRBV28	NA	CASSAGGGNQPQHF	TGTGCCAGCAGTGCCGGGGGGGGCAATCAGCCCCAGCATTTT
TRBD2	TRBJ2-1	TRBV4-1	few	CASSPKAGGPPEQFF	TGCGCCAGCAGCCCAAAAGCGGGAGGGCCCCCCGAGCAGTTCTTC
TRBD2	TRBJ2-4	TRBV4-1	few	CASSQGLAGRAKNIQYF	TGCGCCAGCAGCCAAGGACTAGCGGGAAGGGCCAAAAACATTCAGTACTTC
NA	TRBJ2-3	TRBV7-3	many	CASSLNRGGRDITDTQYF	TGTGCCAGCAGCTTAAATCGGGGAGGCAGGGATATCACAGATACGCAGTATTTT
NA	TRBJ1-1	TRBV20-1	NA	CSASKQLLMNTEASF	TGCAGTGCTAGTAAACAGCTTCTTATGAACACTGAAGCTTCCTTT
TRBD1	TRBJ1-6	TRBV5-1	many	CASSFGQEGSPLHF	TGCGCCAGCAGCTTCGGACAGGAGGGGTCACCCCTCCACTTT
TRBD1	TRBJ1-2	TRBV5-1	many	CASSGDSDYGYTF	TGCGCCAGCAGCGGGGACAGCGACTATGGCTACACCTTC
NA	TRBJ2-7	TRBV29-1	NA	CSVEKDSRSYEQYF	TGCAGCGTTGAAAAGGACAGCCGTTCCTACGAGCAGTACTTC
NA	TRBJ1-4	TRBV13	many	CASSLRGRLHEKLFF	TGTGCCAGCAGCTTACGGGGCAGGCTTCACGAAAAACTGTTTTTT
TRBD2	TRBJ2-1	TRBV5-1	NA	CASSLVSGRSPYNEQFF	TGCGCCAGCAGCTTGGTCAGCGGGAGGAGCCCCTACAATGAGCAGTTCTTC
NA	TRBJ1-5	TRBV4-1	few	CASSPRGGEGQPQHF	TGCGCCAGCAGCCCGCGGGGGGGAGAAGGCCAGCCCCAGCATTTT
NA	TRBJ2-5	TRBV12-3/TRBV12-4	NA	CASRLGEETQYF	TGTGCCAGCAGATTAGGTGAAGAGACCCAGTACTTC
NA	TRBJ2-3	TRBV29-1	many	CSVESTPTADTQYF	TGCAGCGTTGAATCGACCCCCACGGCAGATACGCAGTATTTT
TRBD1	TRBJ1-2	TRBV20-1	many	CSATRGGGQGYGYTF	TGCAGTGCTACACGCGGGGGGGGACAGGGCTATGGCTACACCTTC
NA	TRBJ1-1	TRBV5-1	many	CASSAGQNTEAFF	TGCGCCAGCAGCGCCGGACAGAACACTGAAGCTTTCTTT
NA	TRBJ1-5	TRBV12-3/TRBV12-4	many	CASSLDSGPTVPQHF	TGTGCCAGCAGTTTAGATAGCGGCCCGACGGTTCCCCAGCATTTT
NA	TRBJ1-2	TRBV29-1	many	CSVTSGDYGYTF	TGCAGCGTCACGTCCGGCGACTATGGCTACACCTTC
NA	TRBJ2-3	TRBV10-1	many	CASSERGGDTQYF	TGCGCCAGCAGTGAGAGGGGTGGGGATACGCAGTATTTT
NA	TRBJ1-2	TRBV6-2/TRBV6-3	NA	CASGRDKYYGYTF	TGTGCCAGCGGACGGGACAAATACTATGGCTACACCTTC
NA	TRBJ1-6	TRBV3-1	many	CASSRENGRYNSPLHF	TGTGCCAGCAGCCGAGAAAATGGGCGCTACAATTCACCCCTCCACTTT
NA	TRBJ2-5	TRBV6-5	many	CASSYNRYEAQYF	TGTGCCAGCAGTTATAACCGATATGAGGCCCAGTACTTC